This T cell receptor beta chain was sequenced for a study of blood T cell repertoires in COVID-19. Study details: The United States, Italy and Spain provided the acute and convalescent COVID-19 samples. The cDNA or gDNA used as material had been derived from T cells, B-cell-depleted T cells, or PBMCs.

In the study's own analysis: The assay estimated nucleated cells by amplifying reference gene primers. Only in-frame clones appear in the TCRdb table, and some are missing; sequencing was by immunoSEQ multiplex PCR. V, J and clone size were drawn from that table, and D and trimming were deduced from the DNA. The sample consists of some 70,000 clones, nearly 90% of them appearing once. The CDR3 is made up of 15 amino acids. Trimming shortened V by 6 bases and J by 7 bases, and 21 bases separated the two germline ends. CDR1 and CDR2 from the germline V gene are LNHDA and SQIVND (reference sequence). The sequencing input was peripheral blood. This chain links TRBV19 with TRBJ2-5; D perhaps matches TRBD1 (6 bases). The receptor was derived from a man between 65 and 80 years old with active or convalescent COVID-19. For the CDR3, the DNA is TGTGCCAGTAGCCCGGGACATCAACCAGGCGTGACCCAGTACTTC. Protein: CASSPGHQPGVTQYF.